This T cell receptor (beta chain) was captured by sequencing in a study of CD8 T cells in ankylosing spondylitis. Of note for this clonotype: The antigen is unknown.

The authors made TCR beta libraries by quantitative 5'-RACE with molecular barcodes. Via MiXCR, TCRdb re-called the 5' RACE reads, giving one row per CDR3 protein. The sample shows about 750,000 distinct CDR3 sequences, 19% of them seen only once. General study points: The study looked at matched synovial fluid samples from ankylosing spondylitis patients. Disease-linked clones were reported to be significantly enriched there. The study identified a TCR beta motif of several highly homologous variants that appeared characteristic of ankylosing spondylitis blood.

V was pared by 6 bases and J by 3 bases, with 18 bases between. This CDR3 is built from 16 residues. The TCR sequence derives from a male donor with ankylosing spondylitis. The V and J genes are TRBV12-3 or TRBV12-4 and TRBJ2-1; D gene ambiguous. Source material: blood, either unsorted or a sorted T cell fraction (not recorded which). This CDR3 reads CASSRNQLYGYNEQFF. The CDR3 DNA follows: TGTGCCAGCAGCCGAAACCAATTATACGGCTACAATGAGCAGTTCTTC.